These 21 T cell receptor beta chains were all obtained from the same sample, sequenced in a study of human T cells and chemical hapten exposure. TCRdb recomputed calls from the RACE reads with MiXCR, one row per CDR3 protein. Of approximately 260,000 distinct CDR3 sequences in the sample, roughly 7.7% were seen once. Noted time point: pre-sensitization, week 0. Treatment given: therapeutic diphenylcyclopropenone sensitization with weekly scalp DPC. Specimen: whole blood, collected in connection with sensitization to the hapten diphenylcyclopropenone (DPC). Receptor source: a man between 18 and 29 years old with alopecia areata. Some clones in this sample may be carry-over from other donors' samples.

This clonotype was observed a few times. The rearrangement uses TRBV20-1 and TRBJ1-1; D remains unclear. Between the trimmed V and J ends, which lost 1 base and 5 bases, there was a span of 20 bases. The V gene's germline CDR1 is DFQATT and CDR2 SNEGSKA (reference sequence). This CDR3 has 16 residues. CDR3 region: CSARGLATLGRTEAFF. For the CDR3, the DNA is TGCAGTGCTAGAGGCCTCGCGACCCTGGGGAGGACTGAAGCTTTCTTT.

The chain has TRBV29-1 and TRBJ1-2; D unclear. In germline, CDR1 is SQVTM, CDR2 ANQGSEA. The CDR3 covers 11 residues. V shed 4 bases and J shed 6 bases, with 9 bases lying between them. The CDR3 reads CSVAVSDGYTF. The CDR3 DNA reads TGCAGCGTTGCGGTATCCGATGGCTACACCTTC.

The chain combines TRBV12-3 or TRBV12-4 with TRBJ2-1; 9 nucleotides agree with TRBD2. The CDR3 totals 14 residues. J lost 10 bases, V lost 3 bases, and 7 bases had no gene match. The CDR3 nucleotides are TGTGCCAGCAGTTTCCAGCGGGGGGCGGGAGAGCAGTTCTTC. Residues: CASSFQRGAGEQFF.

The chain has TRBV7-8 and TRBJ2-6, with a weak D call TRBD2 (6 bases). V was clipped by 9 bases and J by 5 bases, with 11 bases between them. This CDR3 has 13 residues. CDR1 and CDR2 (germline): SGHVS, FQNEAQ. In DNA, the CDR3 is TGTGCCAGGGGCGGGGCTAGGGCCAACGTCCTGACTTTC. This gives the protein CARGGARANVLTF.

This clonotype has just a few counts. V usage is TRBV12-3 or TRBV12-4 and J usage is TRBJ1-1, with D unclear. Trimming cost V 7 bases and J 3 bases, with 12 bases left between them. The CDR3 extends over 13 amino acids. CDR3 region: CASTPSRYTEAFF. As DNA, the CDR3 is TGTGCCAGCACCCCGTCCAGATACACTGAAGCTTTCTTT.

This chain connects TRBV6-5 to TRBJ2-2; the D gene could be TRBD1 or TRBD2 (5 bases each). Trimming stripped 7 bases from V and 1 base from J, with 10 bases between. Germline values: CDR1 MNHEY, CDR2 SVGAGI. There are 14 residues in the CDR3. CDR3 residues: CASIRDLNTGELFF. CDR3 nucleotide sequence: TGTGCCAGCATCCGGGACCTGAACACCGGGGAGCTGTTTTTT.

This rearrangement joins TRBV29-1 to TRBJ2-7; 9 bases are a match to TRBD1. The CDR3 consists of 12 residues. V lost 4 bases and J lost 5; bases outside the gene matches: 3. Germline V lookup: CDR1 SQVTM, CDR2 ANQGSEA. CDR3 bases: TGCAGCGTTGGGGACAGGGATCACGAGCAGTACTTC. The encoded protein is CSVGDRDHEQYF.

At least ten counts were recorded for this clonotype. V usage is TRBV7-3 and J usage is TRBJ2-7, with D possibly matching TRBD2 (5 bases). The CDR3 is 14 residues long. Between the trimmed V and J ends, which lost 5 bases and 1 base, there was a span of 12 bases. CDR1 is SGHTA, CDR2 FQGTGA, per germline. The CDR3 coding sequence is TGTGCCAGCAGCCCCCCCGGGAAGTCCTACGAGCAGTACTTC. This gives the protein CASSPPGKSYEQYF.

Only a few counts were recorded for this clonotype. V usage is TRBV5-6 and J usage is TRBJ2-1; no clear D. This CDR3 contains 13 residues. The V gene's germline CDR1 is SGHDT and CDR2 YYEEEE. The V gene lost 7 bases and the J gene lost 0 bases, with 8 bases spanning the gap. CDR3 sequence reads: CASGPNSYNEQFF. Written as DNA, the CDR3 is TGTGCCAGCGGTCCGAACTCCTACAATGAGCAGTTCTTC. Full variable domain (rest looked up from reference TRBV5-6 and TRBJ2-1): DAGVTQSPTHLIKTRGQQVTLRCSPKSGHDTVSWYQQALGQGPQFIFQYYEEEERQRGNFPDRFSGHQFPNYSSELNVNALLLGDSALYLCASGPNSYNEQFFGPGTRLTVL.

The chain links TRBV18 to TRBJ2-1; D is possibly TRBD2 (5 bases). Trimming removed 6 bases from V and 2 bases from J, with 20 bases in between. Germline V gene data show CDR1 as KGHSH and CDR2 as LQKENI. The CDR3 has 17 residues. The CDR3 sequence is CASSRWGTGRTYNEQFF. CDR3 nucleotides: TGTGCCAGCTCCAGGTGGGGTACGGGGAGAACCTACAATGAGCAGTTCTTC.

This clonotype was detected only a few times. J is TRBJ1-6 and V is TRBV7-8; a weak D match, TRBD1 (5 bases). The V gene's germline CDR1 is SGHVS and CDR2 FQNEAQ. The CDR3 consists of 15 residues. Trimming left V 2 bases short and J 10 bases short, with 15 bases between. This CDR3 reads CASSLHQGQQSPLHF. In DNA form, the CDR3 reads TGTGCCAGCAGCTTACATCAGGGTCAGCAGTCACCCCTCCACTTT. Together with reference TRBV7-8 and TRBJ1-6, the CDR3 gives the full variable domain: GAGVSQSPRYKVAKRGQDVALRCDPISGHVSLFWYQQALGQGPEFLTYFQNEAQLDKSGLPSDRFFAERPEGSVSTLKIQRTQQEDSAVYLCASSLHQGQQSPLHFGNGTRLTVT.

This clonotype was recorded at least ten times. The chain links TRBV5-6 to TRBJ1-5; possible D gene TRBD1, 5 bases. V dropped 1 base and J dropped 4 bases, with 9 bases sitting between them. The germline V gene encodes CDR1 SGHDT and CDR2 YYEEEE. This CDR3 has 14 residues. The CDR3 DNA reads as TGTGCCAGCAGCTTGCCGGGACGGAATCAGCCCCAGCATTTT. It yields the protein CASSLPGRNQPQHF.

The sample holds a few counts of this clonotype. The rearrangement uses TRBV28 and TRBJ2-7; D possibly corresponds to TRBD2 (5 bases). Germline CDR1 MDHEN, CDR2 SYDVKM. The CDR3 totals 13 residues. V was pared by 8 bases and J by 0 bases, with 11 bases between. CDR3 DNA: TGTGCCAGCTCTGTAGGGAGCTCCTACGAGCAGTACTTC. As protein: CASSVGSSYEQYF. The whole variable domain, remainder taken from reference TRBV28 and TRBJ2-7, is DVKVTQSSRYLVKRTGEKVFLECVQDMDHENMFWYRQDPGLGLRLIYFSYDVKMKEKGDIPEGYSVSREKKERFSLILESASTNQTSMYLCASSVGSSYEQYFGPGTRLTVT.

This clonotype was observed at least ten times. The chain links TRBV20-1 to TRBJ1-2, with D possibly matching TRBD1 (6 bases). Germline V gene lookup returns CDR1 DFQATT and CDR2 SNEGSKA (reference sequence). The CDR3 loop spans 14 amino acids. The germline V and J ends were trimmed by 6 bases and 2 bases, with 16 bases remaining between them. The CDR3 here is CSAATGFRNYGYTF. The CDR3 DNA sequence: TGCAGTGCAGCTACAGGGTTTAGGAACTATGGCTACACCTTC.

This clonotype was seen many times. This CDR3 reads CSVDGGGIQYF. The CDR3, as DNA: TGCAGCGTTGATGGGGGTGGCATTCAGTACTTC. This chain uses TRBV29-1 with TRBJ2-4; D may match TRBD1 or TRBD2 (5 bases each). This CDR3 has 11 amino acids. CDR1 SQVTM and CDR2 ANQGSEA come from the germline V gene. V was cut by 3 bases and J by 9 bases, with 9 bases left in between.

The V and J genes are TRBV11-2 and TRBJ2-6, with no clear D. The germline gives CDR1 SGHAT, CDR2 FQNNGV. This CDR3 contains 12 residues. Trimming took off 8 bases at V and 13 bases at J, with 15 bases between the two ends. CDR3: CASRLQTGVLTF. CDR3 DNA sequence: TGTGCCAGCCGACTCCAAACCGGAGTCCTGACTTTC.

The sample holds a few counts of this clonotype. The chain has TRBV7-9 and TRBJ2-3, with D uncertain. The CDR3 spans 15 residues. Germline lookup yields CDR1 SEHNR and CDR2 FQNEAQ (reference sequence). The ends were cut back, 7 bases at V and 2 bases at J, with 16 bases in the middle. The CDR3 loop is CASTGPYSSTDTQYF. CDR3 DNA sequence: TGTGCCAGCACTGGACCCTACAGTTCCACAGATACGCAGTATTTT.

The V call is TRBV19, the J call TRBJ2-3; D is uncertain. Trimming cost V 3 bases and J 1 base, with 17 bases left between them. CDR1 and CDR2 (germline): LNHDA, SQIVND (reference sequence). The CDR3 totals 17 residues. CDR3 coding DNA: TGTGCCAGTAGTATCCGGGTGTTGAGAGAAGGCACAGATACGCAGTATTTT. Residues: CASSIRVLREGTDTQYF.

This clonotype came up many times. The J gene is TRBJ2-5, the V gene TRBV7-9; D call uncertain. This CDR3 is built from 15 residues. The V gene's germline CDR1 is SEHNR and CDR2 FQNEAQ (reference sequence). V lost 2 bases to trimming and J lost 2 bases, with 12 bases between them. The CDR3 sequence: CASSLFDIPQETQYF. CDR3 bases: TGTGCCAGCAGCTTATTCGACATACCTCAAGAGACCCAGTACTTC.

This clonotype was detected only a few times. V gene TRBV20-1 combines with J gene TRBJ2-1; 11 bases align to TRBD2. V gave up 3 bases and J gave up 9 bases; unmatched junction bases: 7. The germline CDR1 and CDR2 sequences are DFQATT and SNEGSKA (reference sequence). CDR3 length: 14 residues. CDR3 nucleotide sequence: TGCAGTGCTAGTCATAGCGGGGGGGAGGTTGAGCAGTTCTTC. Its protein product is CSASHSGGEVEQFF.

The chain has TRBV20-1 and TRBJ1-5; D is unclear. V lost 5 bases to trimming and J lost 1 base, with 12 bases between them. The CDR3 has 14 amino acids. CDR1 is DFQATT and CDR2 is SNEGSKA in the germline V gene (reference sequence). CDR3 sequence: CSAWGTISNQPQHF. The CDR3 bases are TGCAGTGCTTGGGGTACCATAAGCAATCAGCCCCAGCATTTT.